One sample yielded the 20 T cell receptor beta chains listed below, sequenced in a study of shared clonotypes between healthy human individuals (TCRdb year 2020). Library creation used the immunoSEQ multiplex PCR assay. Here the immuneACCESS table is served through TCRdb, limited to in-frame sequences with V and J called. Missing clones are a known gap in these copies; in checked studies unresolved V genes cover under half, and the rest lacks a known reason. Present in this sample are about a million clones, about 75% of which were seen just once. The ten most abundant clones make up approximately 1.5% of the sample. Sequencing was carried out using memory CD4+ T cells sorted from blood. In light of the paper, this sample's cell subset or site label describes: CD45RA-negative fraction. The receptors stem from a man aged 18-30 years in good health.

To note about this clone: The germline gene is not matched at one end of the junction; a read error may be the cause. This chain uses TRBV7-7 with TRBJ2-5; 7 nucleotides agree with TRBD1. CDR1 is SSHAT, CDR2 FNYEAQ, per germline (reference sequence). The CDR3 contains 15 residues. The DNA of the CDR3 is TGTGCTAGCAGCTCAAGGACAGGTGGCCCAGAGACCCAGTACTTC. Translating it yields CASSSRTGGPETQYF.

The V call is TRBV7-6, the J call TRBJ1-1; no firm D call. V was pared by 5 bases and J by 5 bases, with 15 bases between. Per the germline V gene, CDR1 is SGHVS and CDR2 is FNYEAQ. The CDR3 has 14 amino acids. CDR3 protein: CASSPTAVRTEAFF. For the CDR3, the DNA is TGTGCCAGCAGCCCAACTGCGGTGAGGACTGAAGCTTTCTTT.

The chain couples TRBV30 to TRBJ1-1; a weak D match, TRBD1 (6 bases). Trimming pared 2 bases from V and 0 bases from J, leaving 10 bases between. The CDR3 sequence is 14 residues long. The V gene's germline CDR1 is GTSNPN and CDR2 SVGIG (reference sequence). The CDR3 loop reads CAWSRQAMNTEAFF. The CDR3 DNA follows: TGTGCCTGGAGTAGACAGGCCATGAACACTGAAGCTTTCTTT.

The chain links TRBV5-1 to TRBJ2-3, with 10 positions matching TRBD1. Unmatched junction bases numbered 4, after V lost 2 bases and J lost 1 base. The CDR3 is 16 residues long. Germline values: CDR1 SGHRS, CDR2 YFSETQ. CDR3 region: CASSFTGTGGTDTQYF. The CDR3 DNA sequence: TGCGCCAGCAGCTTTACCGGGACAGGGGGCACAGATACGCAGTATTTT. Variable domain in full (rest from reference TRBV5-1 and TRBJ2-3): KAGVTQTPRYLIKTRGQQVTLSCSPISGHRSVSWYQQTPGQGLQFLFEYFSETQRNKGNFPGRFSGRQFSNSRSEMNVSTLELGDSALYLCASSFTGTGGTDTQYFGPGTRLTVL.

The CDR3 coding sequence is TGTGCCAGCACTCAAGAGGGGTACACTGAAGCTTTCTTT. Residues: CASTQEGYTEAFF. The J gene is TRBJ1-1, the V gene TRBV7-9; tentatively, D is TRBD1 (5 bases). From germline, CDR1 is SEHNR and CDR2 FQNEAQ (reference sequence). CDR3 length equals 13 residues. Trimming pared 7 bases from V and 3 bases from J, leaving 12 bases between.

The table lists this clone with a count of one. V usage is TRBV6-5 and J usage is TRBJ1-2; the match to TRBD1 covers 7 bases. V was pared by 8 bases and J by 4 bases, with 4 bases of the junction left unmatched. The CDR3 is made up of 12 amino acids. From germline, CDR1 is MNHEY and CDR2 SVGAGI. This CDR3 reads CASYQGVYGYTF. CDR3 coding DNA: TGTGCCAGCTACCAGGGGGTCTATGGCTACACCTTC.

This clone was detected only once. The chain employs TRBV6-6 and TRBJ1-1; tentatively, D is TRBD1 (6 bases). V was shortened by 6 bases and J by 1 base, with 18 bases between the two germline ends. The germline CDR1 and CDR2 sequences are MNHNY and SVGAGI (reference sequence). The CDR3 extends over 16 amino acids. The CDR3, as DNA: TGTGCCAGCAGCCACGGGATATCGACAGGGAACACTGAAGCTTTCTTT. Translating it yields CASSHGISTGNTEAFF.

This chain uses TRBV5-1 with TRBJ1-1; 7 bases are a match to TRBD1. J lost 6 bases, V lost 2 bases, and 10 bases had no gene match. The CDR3 has 15 amino acids. Germline lookup yields CDR1 SGHRS and CDR2 YFSETQ. The CDR3 DNA is TGCGCCAGCAGCTTAGGACAGGACGGGGTCGCTGAAGCTTTCTTT. Translating it yields CASSLGQDGVAEAFF. The full variable domain, its missing parts supplied by reference TRBV5-1 and TRBJ1-1, is KAGVTQTPRYLIKTRGQQVTLSCSPISGHRSVSWYQQTPGQGLQFLFEYFSETQRNKGNFPGRFSGRQFSNSRSEMNVSTLELGDSALYLCASSLGQDGVAEAFFGQGTRLTVV.

This clone was counted many times. The rearrangement joins TRBV7-6 to TRBJ2-3; D ambiguous. This CDR3 comprises 12 residues. CDR1 is SGHVS and CDR2 is FNYEAQ in the germline V gene. With 1 base removed from V and 7 bases from J, the gap between germline ends came to 6 bases. The CDR3 nucleotides are TGTGCCAGCAGCTTAGATCCTCATACGCAGTATTTT. Protein: CASSLDPHTQYF.

The rearrangement links TRBV7-9 to TRBJ2-1; 10 nucleotides align to TRBD2. Germline V CDR1 and CDR2: SEHNR, FQNEAQ (reference sequence). Trimming cost V 8 bases and J 6 bases; bases outside gene matches: 1. The CDR3 is 12 residues long. CDR3 nucleotides: TGTGCCAGCCGGACTAGCGGCAATGAGCAGTTCTTC. Protein sequence: CASRTSGNEQFF.

The V gene is TRBV19, the J gene TRBJ2-2, with 8 bases aligning to TRBD1. CDR3 length: 15 amino acids. With 1 base clipped from V and 3 bases from J, the junction kept 1 base outside the gene matches. Germline V gene data show CDR1 as LNHDA and CDR2 as SQIVND (reference sequence). The CDR3 spells CASSIVDRDTGELFF. Here the CDR3 DNA reads TGTGCCAGTAGTATAGTGGACAGGGACACCGGGGAGCTGTTTTTT.

This chain links TRBV6-1 with TRBJ1-5; 7 bases fit TRBD1. V shed 7 bases, J shed 5 bases, and the junction held 5 bases outside the gene matches. Germline CDR1 is MNHNS and CDR2 is SASEGT. The CDR3 spans 13 residues. The CDR3 DNA sequence: TGTGCCAGCACGACAGGGATGTATCAGCCCCAGCATTTT. It encodes CASTTGMYQPQHF.

The chain is built from TRBV29-1 and TRBJ2-1; the D is unclear. V shed 2 bases and J shed 5 bases, with 4 bases lying between them. CDR1 and CDR2 from the germline V gene are SQVTM and ANQGSEA. This CDR3 is built from 11 residues. CDR3 loop: CSVERNNEQFF. DNA for the CDR3: TGCAGCGTTGAAAGGAACAATGAGCAGTTCTTC.

In regard to this clone: The sample contains more than one DNA sequence encoding this CDR3. The V and J genes are TRBV2 and TRBJ2-7; a weak D match, TRBD1 (6 bases). V was shortened by 5 bases and J by 3 bases, with 8 bases between the two germline ends. Germline CDR1 and CDR2: SNHLY and FYNNEI. The CDR3 has 12 residues. The CDR3 reads CASSLQGYEQYF. CDR3 bases: TGTGCCAGCAGTTTACAGGGCTACGAGCAGTACTTC.

The rearrangement links TRBV9 to TRBJ2-2; D is unresolved. V lost 4 bases and J lost 1, with 14 bases in between. Germline-derived CDR1 and CDR2 are SGDLS and YYNGEE. The CDR3 sequence is 16 residues long. The CDR3 region has the DNA TGTGCCAGCAGCTTGGGTTCAAGCCGGAACACCGGGGAGCTGTTTTTT. Encoded protein: CASSLGSSRNTGELFF. Complete variable domain (other parts from reference TRBV9 and TRBJ2-2): DSGVTQTPKHLITATGQRVTLRCSPRSGDLSVYWYQQSLDQGLQFLIQYYNGEERAKGNILERFSAQQFPDLHSELNLSSLELGDSALYFCASSLGSSRNTGELFFGEGSRLTVL.

The V gene is TRBV6-6, the J gene TRBJ2-7, with a possible D match to TRBD1 (6 bases). V dropped 10 bases and J dropped 6 bases, with 25 bases sitting between them. The germline CDR1 and CDR2 sequences are MNHNY and SVGAGI (reference sequence). This CDR3 has 15 amino acids. CDR3 in DNA: TGTGCCATCCAACCCGGGGCCCCTGAGACAGGCGAGCAGTACTTC. Residues: CAIQPGAPETGEQYF.

The CDR3 sequence: CASSLVGGPAITEAFF. The CDR3 DNA reads TGTGCCAGCAGCTTAGTGGGGGGGCCAGCTATCACTGAAGCTTTCTTT. The chain combines TRBV7-2 with TRBJ1-1; D possibly corresponds to TRBD1 (6 bases). The CDR3 runs to 16 residues. Germline V gene sequence: CDR1 SGHTA, CDR2 FQGNSA. Trimming removed 1 base from V and 4 bases from J, with 16 bases in between.

With regard to this clone: This CDR3 is also generated by other DNA sequences in the sample. The V and J genes are TRBV28 and TRBJ2-5, with TRBD2 identical over 9 bases. The V and J ends lost 3 bases and 2 bases, in that order; junction bases with no gene match: 1. CDR3 length equals 14 residues. Germline CDR1 is MDHEN and CDR2 is SYDVKM. This CDR3 reads CASSLAGGQETQYF. DNA of the CDR3: TGTGCCAGCAGTTTGGCGGGGGGGCAAGAGACCCAGTACTTC.

The sample holds many counts of this clone. The chain employs TRBV14 and TRBJ2-2, with TRBD1 as a possible D gene (6 bases). The CDR3 has 14 residues. Germline V gene sequence: CDR1 SGHDN, CDR2 FVKESK. V shed 4 bases and J shed 6 bases, with 12 bases lying between them. The CDR3 DNA reads as TGTGCCAGCAGCCTCAAAGGGGGTCCCGGGGAGCTGTTTTTT. Translation gives CASSLKGGPGELFF.

The chain uses TRBV7-3 and TRBJ1-2; the D is unclear. V shed 0 bases and J shed 2 bases, with 7 bases lying between them. Germline CDR1 reads SGHTA; CDR2 reads FQGTGA. The CDR3 loop spans 14 amino acids. DNA for the CDR3: TGTGCCAGCAGCTTAACCGGGGAAAACTATGGCTACACCTTC. This codes for CASSLTGENYGYTF.